The next 12 T cell receptor beta chains were all read from a single sample in a study of cytomegalovirus exposure and HLA in healthy donors. The data were produced by immunoSEQ multiplex PCR, yet TCRdb's version contains in-frame clones alone and is incomplete. The sample gives some 200,000 clones, about 90% of which show up once; about 1% is in the top ten. The specimen was PBMCs. All receptors come from a young woman in good health and CMV-seronegative.

This clone was seen once. The J gene is TRBJ1-2, the V gene TRBV11-2; 9 bases are a match to TRBD1. V gave up 2 bases and J gave up 4 bases; unmatched junction bases: 8. The CDR3 is made up of 16 amino acids. Germline assignment: CDR1 SGHAT and CDR2 FQNNGV. Written as DNA, the CDR3 is TGTGCCAGCAGCTTAACCGGGACAGGGCGGACCTATGGCTACACCTTC. It codes for CASSLTGTGRTYGYTF.

For the CDR3, the DNA is TGTGCCAGCAGCGTAGCCAGGACAGAACCTTACTATGGCTACACCTTC. Its protein is CASSVARTEPYYGYTF. J is TRBJ1-2 and V is TRBV9, with D possibly matching TRBD1 (6 bases). The V end was cut by 0 bases, the J end by 3 bases, with 15 bases between. Per the germline V gene, CDR1 is SGDLS and CDR2 is YYNGEE. The CDR3 has 16 residues.

The chain uses TRBV5-1 and TRBJ2-3, with D maybe TRBD1 (5 bases). V was clipped by 0 bases and J by 7 bases, with 6 bases between them. The length of the CDR3 is 12 residues. Germline CDR1 SGHRS, CDR2 YFSETQ. The CDR3 loop reads CASSLDRNTQYF. The CDR3 region has the DNA TGCGCCAGCAGCTTGGACAGGAATACGCAGTATTTT. Full variable domain (remainder filled in from reference TRBV5-1 and TRBJ2-3): KAGVTQTPRYLIKTRGQQVTLSCSPISGHRSVSWYQQTPGQGLQFLFEYFSETQRNKGNFPGRFSGRQFSNSRSEMNVSTLELGDSALYLCASSLDRNTQYFGPGTRLTVL.

The V and J genes are TRBV5-1 and TRBJ2-7; 11 bases fit TRBD2. Germline CDR1 and CDR2: SGHRS and YFSETQ. V dropped 3 bases and J dropped 5; count of bases not matched to a gene: 7. The CDR3 loop spans 15 amino acids. For the CDR3, the DNA is TGCGCCAGCAGCTCCCCAACTAGCGGGAGTAACGAGCAGTACTTC. This gives the protein CASSSPTSGSNEQYF. Together with reference TRBV5-1 and TRBJ2-7, the CDR3 gives the full variable domain: KAGVTQTPRYLIKTRGQQVTLSCSPISGHRSVSWYQQTPGQGLQFLFEYFSETQRNKGNFPGRFSGRQFSNSRSEMNVSTLELGDSALYLCASSSPTSGSNEQYFGPGTRLTVT.

This chain links TRBV18 with TRBJ1-2; TRBD1 agrees at 7 bases. Germline CDR1 KGHSH, CDR2 LQKENI. This CDR3 has 16 residues. J gave up 2 bases and V 0 bases, and 6 bases lay outside the gene matches. The CDR3 region is CASSPPGRGVNYGYTF. DNA of the CDR3: TGTGCCAGCTCACCACCGGGCAGGGGGGTAAACTATGGCTACACCTTC. The full variable domain, in which reference TRBV18 and TRBJ1-2 provide the parts outside the CDR3, is NAGVMQNPRHLVRRRGQEARLRCSPMKGHSHVYWYRQLPEEGLKFMVYLQKENIIDESGMPKERFSAEFPKEGPSILRIQQVVRGDSAAYFCASSPPGRGVNYGYTFGSGTRLTVV.

V and J are TRBV9 and TRBJ1-5; 8 positions agree with TRBD1. The J segment lost 4 bases and the V segment lost 3 bases, leaving 9 bases of the junction unmatched. The CDR3 is made up of 16 amino acids. From germline, CDR1 is SGDLS and CDR2 YYNGEE. The CDR3: CASSGNGTGRNQPQHF. CDR3 DNA sequence: TGTGCCAGCAGCGGCAACGGGACAGGTCGAAATCAGCCCCAGCATTTT.

The J gene is TRBJ1-1, the V gene TRBV5-1, with TRBD1 matching over 7 bases. Germline loops: CDR1 SGHRS, CDR2 YFSETQ. The V segment lost 3 bases and the J segment 0 bases; nucleotides outside the gene matches: 8. CDR3 size: 16 residues. The CDR3 DNA reads TGCGCCAGCAGCTCAACAGGGGTATGGGTGAACACTGAAGCTTTCTTT. Its protein product is CASSSTGVWVNTEAFF.

CDR3 nucleotide sequence: TGTGCCAGCAGCTTAGTTCGACAAGACTACGAGCAGTACTTC. As protein: CASSLVRQDYEQYF. V and J are TRBV7-2 and TRBJ2-7; D unclear. Germline V lookup: CDR1 SGHTA, CDR2 FQGNSA. This CDR3 contains 14 residues. With 1 base removed from V and 3 bases from J, the gap between germline ends came to 10 bases.

The chain is built from TRBV30 and TRBJ1-1; 7 bases are a match to TRBD1. Germline V gene sequence: CDR1 GTSNPN, CDR2 SVGIG (reference sequence). The CDR3 runs to 15 residues. The V segment lost 0 bases and the J segment 1 base; nucleotides outside the gene matches: 5. The CDR3, as DNA: TGTGCCTGGAGTGTAGGAGGGGGCGGGAACACTGAAGCTTTCTTT. Its protein product is CAWSVGGGGNTEAFF.

The chain combines TRBV19 with TRBJ1-5; 8 positions agree with TRBD1. Germline CDR1 LNHDA, CDR2 SQIVND (reference sequence). This CDR3 has 15 residues. With V trimmed by 7 bases and J by 6 bases, 11 bases remained unmatched. The CDR3 sequence: CASTIGQGLAQPQHF. The CDR3 region has the DNA TGTGCCAGTACAATAGGACAGGGTCTAGCTCAGCCCCAGCATTTT.

The chain is built from TRBV10-2 and TRBJ2-6; 7 bases are a match to TRBD2. V dropped 4 bases and J dropped 12; count of bases not matched to a gene: 6. The CDR3 length is 13 residues. Per the germline V gene, CDR1 is WSHSY and CDR2 is SAAADI. The CDR3 spells CASSAQGRGVLTF. In nucleotides, the CDR3 is TGCGCCAGCAGTGCCCAAGGGAGGGGCGTCCTGACTTTC.

In nucleotides, the CDR3 is TGTGCCAGCAGCCCCTTGATGGGAGGGGGCAATGAGCAGTTCTTC. Encoded protein: CASSPLMGGGNEQFF. V is TRBV7-2 and J is TRBJ2-1; tentatively, D is TRBD2 (7 bases). CDR1 SGHTA and CDR2 FQGNSA come from the germline V gene. Trimming took off 5 bases at V and 6 bases at J, with 17 bases between the two ends. The CDR3 totals 15 residues. Complete variable domain (other parts from reference TRBV7-2 and TRBJ2-1): GAGVSQSPSNKVTEKGKDVELRCDPISGHTALYWYRQSLGQGLEFLIYFQGNSAPDKSGLPSDRFSAERTGGSVSTLTIQRTQQEDSAVYLCASSPLMGGGNEQFFGPGTRLTVL.